These 2 T cell receptor beta chains originate from one sample sequenced in a study of T cell responses to AZD1222 COVID-19 vaccine. Assay used: immunoSEQ multiplex PCR; TCRdb lists only in-frame clones, some missing. Here the sample spans some 150,000 clones, approximately 88% being singletons. The sequencing here drew on peripheral blood, taken on day 0 of AZD1222 vaccination. These receptors all come from an adult in good health.

This clone showed up just once. V usage is TRBV5-5 and J usage is TRBJ1-2; possible D gene TRBD1, 5 bases. The CDR3 loop spans 13 amino acids. Germline V lookup: CDR1 SGHKS, CDR2 YYEKEE (reference sequence). Deletions cut 0 bases from V and 6 bases from J, with 9 bases between. The CDR3 sequence: CASSLAKGHGYTF. The CDR3 nucleotides read TGTGCCAGCAGCTTGGCCAAGGGACATGGCTACACCTTC.

V gene TRBV24-1 combines with J gene TRBJ2-6; 14 bases align to TRBD2. The CDR3 covers 20 residues. After removal of 2 bases from V and 4 bases from J, the junction contained 9 bases not matched to a gene. Germline CDR1 and CDR2: KGHDR and SFDVKD. The CDR3, as DNA: TGTGCCACCAGTGATTGGGGACTAGCGGGAGCCCTGGGAGGGGCCAACGTCCTGACTTTC. Its protein is CATSDWGLAGALGGANVLTF.